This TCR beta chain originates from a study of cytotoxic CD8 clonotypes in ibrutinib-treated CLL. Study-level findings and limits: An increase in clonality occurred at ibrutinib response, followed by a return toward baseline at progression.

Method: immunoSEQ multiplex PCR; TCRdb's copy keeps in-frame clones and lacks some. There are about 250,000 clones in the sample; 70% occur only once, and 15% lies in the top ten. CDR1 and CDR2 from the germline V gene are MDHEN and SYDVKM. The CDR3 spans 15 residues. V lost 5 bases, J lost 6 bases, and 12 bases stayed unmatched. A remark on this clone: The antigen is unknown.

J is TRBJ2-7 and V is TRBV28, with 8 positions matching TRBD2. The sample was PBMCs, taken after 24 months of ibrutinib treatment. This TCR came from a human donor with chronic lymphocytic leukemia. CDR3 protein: CASSPGGERRAEQYF. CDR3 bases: TGTGCCAGCAGTCCCGGGGGGGAAAGGAGAGCCGAGCAGTACTTC. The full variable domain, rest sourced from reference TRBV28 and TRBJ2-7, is DVKVTQSSRYLVKRTGEKVFLECVQDMDHENMFWYRQDPGLGLRLIYFSYDVKMKEKGDIPEGYSVSREKKERFSLILESASTNQTSMYLCASSPGGERRAEQYFGPGTRLTVT.